These 6 T cell receptor beta chains share one sample of origin, sequenced in a study of PD-L1 blockade in urothelial cancer (dated by TCRdb to the late 2010s). Libraries came from the immunoSEQ multiplex PCR assay. Drawn from immuneACCESS, this table holds only the in-frame rearrangements with V and J called that TCRdb kept. Clones are partly lost; checked studies trace under half to an unresolved V gene and leave the rest unexplained. Recorded for this sample are approximately 41,000 clones; approximately 80% of them occurred a single time. The top ten clones comprise about 16% of the sample. The time point tag for this specimen amounts to: pretreatment peripheral blood. The starting material was PBMCs, obtained around atezolizumab (anti-PD-L1) treatment. The receptors derive from an elderly man with urothelial cancer.

This clone was observed a few times. The chain joins TRBV4-2 to TRBJ2-3, with D tentatively TRBD1 (7 bases). Looked up from germline, CDR1 is LGHNA and CDR2 is YNFKEQ. Trimming pared 6 bases from V and 0 bases from J, leaving 22 bases between. The CDR3 has 18 amino acids. The DNA for the CDR3 is TGTGCCAGCAGTCTCAAGCGGACAGGACTACATAGCACAGATACGCAGTATTTT. As protein: CASSLKRTGLHSTDTQYF.

The V gene is TRBV5-4, the J gene TRBJ1-5; a possible D gene is TRBD1 (6 bases). The V gene's germline CDR1 is SGHNT and CDR2 YYREEE (reference sequence). CDR3 length equals 14 residues. V was cut by 0 bases and J by 6 bases, with 10 bases left in between. Here the CDR3 DNA reads TGTGCCAGCAGCTTGGGAGGGGGTAGTCAGCCCCAGCATTTT. This sequence encodes CASSLGGGSQPQHF.

The rearrangement joins TRBV7-2 to TRBJ2-7, with D tentatively TRBD2 (6 bases). This CDR3 spans 15 amino acids. V was pared by 1 base and J by 3 bases, with 13 bases between. Germline V lookup: CDR1 SGHTA, CDR2 FQGNSA. The chain's CDR3 is CASSLEPGVGYEQYF. The CDR3 nucleotides read TGTGCCAGCAGCTTAGAACCGGGGGTAGGCTACGAGCAGTACTTC.

The genes are TRBV28 and TRBJ2-7; unclear D gene. V lost 2 bases and J lost 6, with 8 bases in between. Looked up from germline, CDR1 is MDHEN and CDR2 is SYDVKM. The CDR3 runs 12 residues. CDR3 bases: TGTGCCAGCAGTTTACTACTCCCCGAGCAGTACTTC. It yields the protein CASSLLLPEQYF.

CDR3 nucleotides: TGTGCCAGCAGCTTGGCCAGGTTGAACACTGAAGCTTTCTTT. Translation gives CASSLARLNTEAFF. The rearrangement uses TRBV5-4 and TRBJ1-1, with D hard to call. Germline CDR1 SGHNT, CDR2 YYREEE (reference sequence). The CDR3 has 14 residues. Trimming cost V 0 bases and J 0 bases, with 6 bases left between them.

The table lists this clone with a few counts. The gene calls are TRBV29-1 and TRBJ1-1; no clear D gene. The CDR3 has 12 residues. Per the germline V gene, CDR1 is SQVTM and CDR2 is ANQGSEA. V was pared by 6 bases and J by 7 bases, with 15 bases between. CDR3: CSVPDGGFEAFF. The CDR3 DNA is TGCAGCGTCCCTGACGGAGGATTTGAAGCTTTCTTT.